The 8 T cell receptor beta chains in this list originate from one sample, sequenced in a study of regulatory and conventional T cells in RAG deficiency. The data were produced by immunoSEQ multiplex PCR, yet TCRdb's version contains in-frame clones alone and is incomplete. The profile covers some 19,000 clones, with approximately 86% appearing a single time and more than 1.4% taken by the ten largest. Blood CD4+ CD25-high CD127-low regulatory T cells supplied the genomic DNA template. The same data also contributed to another study, on regulatory T cells. That source reports: The primer mix had 52 TRBV and 13 TRBJ primers.

Sequencing was done on a sample of Tregs sorted from blood. All receptors come from a human donor in good health.

The sample holds a few counts of this clone. The chain combines TRBV19 with TRBJ2-7; perhaps D is TRBD1 or TRBD2 (5 bases each). Germline assignment: CDR1 LNHDA and CDR2 SQIVND (reference sequence). The V and J ends lost 5 bases and 0 bases respectively, with 14 bases between them. The CDR3 spans 15 residues. In DNA form, the CDR3 reads TGTGCCAGTAGTCCGGGACCGCTGAGCTCCTACGAGCAGTACTTC. Translating gives CASSPGPLSSYEQYF. Together with reference TRBV19 and TRBJ2-7, the CDR3 gives the full variable domain: DGGITQSPKYLFRKEGQNVTLSCEQNLNHDAMYWYRQDPGQGLRLIYYSQIVNDFQKGDIAEGYSVSREKKESFPLTVTSAQKNPTAFYLCASSPGPLSSYEQYFGPGTRLTVT.

The rearrangement links TRBV5-4 to TRBJ2-1; 8 bases match TRBD2. The CDR3 consists of 16 residues. V dropped 3 bases and J dropped 4; count of bases not matched to a gene: 9. Germline assignment: CDR1 SGHNT and CDR2 YYREEE (reference sequence). CDR3 residues: CASSSLAGTRYNEQFF. As DNA, the CDR3 is TGTGCCAGCAGCTCTTTAGCGGGAACACGATACAATGAGCAGTTCTTC.

The CDR3 reads CASSLVGDLSGNTIYF. The DNA of the CDR3 is TGTGCCAGCAGCTTAGTCGGGGACCTCTCTGGAAACACCATATATTTT. The rearrangement links TRBV7-2 to TRBJ1-3; D is possibly TRBD1 (5 bases). Germline CDR1 reads SGHTA; CDR2 reads FQGNSA. V was shortened by 1 base and J by 0 bases, with 10 bases between the two germline ends. This CDR3 has 16 residues.

The chain has TRBV6-6 and TRBJ1-2, with D perhaps matching TRBD1 (5 bases). This CDR3 region has 15 residues. Trimming removed 2 bases from V and 0 bases from J, with 10 bases in between. The germline V gene encodes CDR1 MNHNY and CDR2 SVGAGI (reference sequence). Here the CDR3 reads CASSYPAGANYGYTF. DNA for the CDR3: TGTGCCAGCAGTTACCCGGCGGGGGCTAACTATGGCTACACCTTC.

This chain uses TRBV6-1 with TRBJ1-1; possibly TRBD1 for D (6 bases). Trimming left V 5 bases short and J 0 bases short, with 10 bases between. The CDR3 totals 14 residues. Germline V gene data show CDR1 as MNHNS and CDR2 as SASEGT. The CDR3 nucleotides read TGTGCCAGCAGTCTTGGACAGATGAACACTGAAGCTTTCTTT. As protein: CASSLGQMNTEAFF.

As for this clone: At one of its ends the junction is not consistent with the germline gene, which may arise from a read error. The V and J genes are TRBV5-3 and TRBJ2-7; possibly TRBD2 for D (6 bases). TRBV5-3 has ORF status, its function being uncertain. The CDR3 has 15 amino acids. The CDR3 DNA reads TGTGCCAGCAGCTTGGCTGGGACTCAACTGAGGGAGCAGTACTTC. Protein product: CASSLAGTQLREQYF.

V usage is TRBV7-3 and J usage is TRBJ2-3; 9 positions agree with TRBD1. Per the germline V gene, CDR1 is SGHTA and CDR2 is FQGTGA. This CDR3 has 15 amino acids. J was trimmed by 4 bases and V by 5 bases; bases with no gene match: 7. The CDR3 DNA reads TGTGCCAGCAGCCCGCAAACAGGGGGCGCAGATACGCAGTATTTT. This sequence encodes CASSPQTGGADTQYF.

The chain is built from TRBV2 and TRBJ1-3; 9 bases agree with TRBD1. Germline assignment: CDR1 SNHLY and CDR2 FYNNEI. The ends lost 5 bases at V and 4 bases at J; junction bases unmatched: 9. The CDR3 contains 16 residues. CDR3 amino acids: CASSFSGTGTGNTIYF. The CDR3 coding sequence is TGTGCCAGCAGTTTCTCCGGGACAGGGACGGGAAACACCATATATTTT.